A selection of T cell receptor beta chains follows, all from one sample in a study of blood T cells in healthy people across ages. TCRdb re-called the 5' RACE reads with MiXCR, one entry per CDR3 protein. The data show almost 1 million distinct CDR3 sequences, around 54% seen once. The sample consisted of blood. The receptors derive from a woman aged 55-75 years in good health. The CDR3 runs from the conserved cysteine through the conserved F or W. D genes are given only for firm matches. Size tells how often a clone was seen (once, few, many) or the class of an expanded clone, and some rows leave it out.

J: TRBJ2-7; V: TRBV28; size: -; D: -; CDR3: CASRSGLRYEQYF; DNA: TGTGCCAGCAGGTCGGGACTGCGCTACGAGCAGTACTTC
J: TRBJ2-1; V: TRBV4-2; size: once; D: TRBD2; CDR3: CASSRGSSGDNEQFF; DNA: TGTGCCAGCAGCAGGGGATCTAGCGGGGATAATGAGCAGTTCTTC
J: TRBJ2-1; V: TRBV6-2/TRBV6-3; size: -; D: TRBD2; CDR3: CASSSGLAATYNEQFF; DNA: TGTGCCAGCAGCTCAGGACTAGCGGCCACCTACAATGAGCAGTTCTTC
J: TRBJ2-1; V: TRBV6-6; size: -; D: TRBD1; CDR3: CASSYPGTGDDEQFF; DNA: TGTGCCAGCAGTTACCCCGGGACAGGGGATGATGAGCAGTTCTTC
J: TRBJ2-7; V: TRBV20-1; size: -; D: -; CDR3: CSTLSAGRSSYEQYF; DNA: TGCAGTACCCTGAGTGCGGGGAGGTCCTCCTACGAGCAGTACTTC
J: TRBJ2-3; V: TRBV5-1; size: -; D: TRBD1; CDR3: CASSLGTVLTDTQYF; DNA: TGCGCCAGCAGCCTAGGGACAGTACTCACAGATACGCAGTATTTT
J: TRBJ2-7; V: TRBV7-9; size: few; D: TRBD1; CDR3: CASSFDRGFNEQYF; DNA: TGTGCCAGCAGCTTCGACAGGGGGTTCAACGAGCAGTACTTC
J: TRBJ2-5; V: TRBV2; size: once; D: -; CDR3: CASLGRQETQYF; DNA: TGTGCCAGCTTGGGACGGCAAGAGACCCAGTACTTC
J: TRBJ2-7; V: TRBV13; size: few; D: -; CDR3: CASRNSRGALEQYF; DNA: TGTGCCAGCAGGAATAGTCGGGGGGCTCTGGAGCAGTACTTC
J: TRBJ1-2; V: TRBV2; size: -; D: -; CDR3: CASSFYEGVGYTF; DNA: TGCGCCAGCAGTTTTTATGAGGGGGTTGGCTACACCTTC
J: TRBJ1-1; V: TRBV28; size: few; D: -; CDR3: CASIGPAQNTEAFF; DNA: TGTGCCAGCATCGGGCCTGCACAGAACACTGAAGCTTTCTTT
J: TRBJ2-7; V: TRBV3-1; size: -; D: TRBD1; CDR3: CASSQGTGTGSYEQYF; DNA: TGTGCCAGCAGCCAAGGGACAGGGACTGGGTCCTACGAGCAGTACTTC
J: TRBJ2-5; V: TRBV14; size: -; D: -; CDR3: CASSPELLEETQYF; DNA: TGTGCCAGCAGCCCGGAACTCTTGGAAGAGACCCAGTACTTC
J: TRBJ2-1; V: TRBV20-1; size: -; D: -; CDR3: CSAARGGINEQFF; DNA: TGCAGTGCTGCCAGAGGCGGAATCAATGAGCAGTTCTTC
J: TRBJ2-7; V: TRBV25-1; size: few; D: TRBD2; CDR3: CASSGGPLLAGGTVEQYF; DNA: TGTGCCAGCAGTGGTGGCCCCCTCCTAGCGGGAGGGACGGTCGAGCAGTACTTC
J: TRBJ2-7; V: TRBV6-2/TRBV6-3; size: -; D: TRBD2; CDR3: CAGSDFGGRAGSYEQYF; DNA: TGTGCCGGCAGTGATTTCGGCGGGAGGGCAGGGTCCTACGAGCAGTACTTC
J: TRBJ2-7; V: TRBV6-5; size: few; D: -; CDR3: CASSVETAFKQYF; DNA: TGTGCCAGCAGTGTGGAGACGGCATTCAAGCAGTACTTC
J: TRBJ2-1; V: TRBV3-1; size: -; D: -; CDR3: CASSPTTLLVDEQFF; DNA: TGTGCCAGCAGTCCAACGACCCTCCTAGTTGATGAGCAGTTCTTC
J: TRBJ2-3; V: TRBV20-1; size: -; D: -; CDR3: CSASAGRWDTQYF; DNA: TGCAGTGCTAGTGCAGGGAGGTGGGATACGCAGTATTTT
J: TRBJ2-3; V: TRBV29-1; size: -; D: TRBD2; CDR3: CSVASDFGGGPDTQYF; DNA: TGCAGCGTCGCGTCGGACTTCGGGGGAGGGCCCGATACGCAGTATTTT
J: TRBJ2-2; V: TRBV7-2; size: few; D: TRBD1; CDR3: CASSLAGTGAYTGELFF; DNA: TGTGCCAGCAGCTTAGCCGGGACAGGGGCCTACACCGGGGAGCTGTTTTTT
J: TRBJ1-2; V: TRBV5-1; size: few; D: -; CDR3: CASSLRSMAITYYGYTF; DNA: TGCGCCAGCAGCTTGAGGTCTATGGCTATTACATACTATGGCTACACCTTC
J: TRBJ2-1; V: TRBV6-4; size: -; D: -; CDR3: CASSNWRLSSYNEQFF; DNA: TGTGCCAGCAGTAACTGGCGCTTGAGCTCCTACAATGAGCAGTTCTTC
J: TRBJ2-5; V: TRBV5-1; size: few; D: TRBD1; CDR3: CASSPGQGSYQETQYF; DNA: TGCGCCAGCAGCCCCGGACAGGGGTCGTACCAAGAGACCCAGTACTTC
J: TRBJ1-6; V: TRBV27; size: -; D: TRBD1; CDR3: CASSRTGVYSPLHF; DNA: TGTGCCAGCAGTCGGACAGGGGTTTATTCACCCCTCCACTTT
J: TRBJ1-6; V: TRBV7-3; size: -; D: -; CDR3: CASSRRSNSPLHF; DNA: TGTGCCAGCAGCAGAAGGTCGAATTCACCCCTCCACTTT
J: TRBJ2-2; V: TRBV7-2; size: -; D: TRBD1; CDR3: CASSLWTGGNTGELFF; DNA: TGTGCCAGCAGCTTATGGACAGGAGGGAACACCGGGGAGCTGTTTTTT
J: TRBJ2-7; V: TRBV9; size: -; D: -; CDR3: CACSPMEGRGNEQYF; DNA: TGTGCCTGCAGCCCCATGGAGGGCAGGGGAAACGAGCAGTACTTC
J: TRBJ2-1; V: TRBV10-3; size: few; D: TRBD2; CDR3: CAISESGNPQFF; DNA: TGTGCCATCAGTGAGAGCGGGAACCCCCAGTTCTTC
J: TRBJ2-1; V: TRBV20-1; size: -; D: -; CDR3: CSARGSDGYNEQFF; DNA: TGCAGTGCTAGAGGATCGGACGGCTACAATGAGCAGTTCTTC
J: TRBJ2-7; V: TRBV14; size: few; D: -; CDR3: CASKPMARPLHEQYF; DNA: TGTGCCAGCAAGCCAATGGCTAGGCCTCTCCACGAGCAGTACTTC
J: TRBJ2-5; V: TRBV27; size: -; D: TRBD1; CDR3: CASSPSRDRGPKQYF; DNA: TGTGCCAGCAGTCCAAGCCGGGACAGGGGGCCTAAGCAGTACTTC
J: TRBJ1-1; V: TRBV7-2; size: -; D: -; CDR3: CASSLGIMNTEAFF; DNA: TGTGCCAGCAGCCTCGGAATCATGAACACTGAAGCTTTCTTT
J: TRBJ1-2; V: TRBV7-6; size: -; D: -; CDR3: CASSPDRTGYTF; DNA: TGTGCCAGCAGCCCTGACCGAACTGGCTACACCTTC
J: TRBJ1-2; V: TRBV29-1; size: few; D: -; CDR3: CSVVLGSGGYTF; DNA: TGCAGCGTTGTATTAGGGAGTGGTGGCTACACCTTC
J: TRBJ1-2; V: TRBV7-2; size: -; D: TRBD1; CDR3: CASSTRGSNDYTF; DNA: TGTGCCAGCAGCACCAGGGGGTCTAATGACTACACCTTC
J: TRBJ1-4; V: TRBV29-1; size: -; D: -; CDR3: CSVRNRSTNEKLFF; DNA: TGCAGCGTCCGAAACAGATCAACTAATGAAAAACTGTTTTTT
J: TRBJ2-3; V: TRBV29-1; size: -; D: -; CDR3: CSVVGLGATFGTDTQYF; DNA: TGCAGCGTTGTGGGACTCGGAGCTACCTTTGGCACAGATACGCAGTATTTT
J: TRBJ2-3; V: TRBV7-2; size: -; D: TRBD2; CDR3: CASSLADGRVMQYF; DNA: TGTGCCAGCAGCTTAGCTGACGGGAGGGTTATGCAGTATTTT
J: TRBJ2-5; V: TRBV3-1; size: -; D: -; CDR3: CASSQLMGRGETQYF; DNA: TGTGCCAGCAGCCAACTTATGGGAAGGGGAGAGACCCAGTACTTC
J: TRBJ2-5; V: TRBV6-6; size: few; D: TRBD1; CDR3: CASSYAGQGETQYF; DNA: TGTGCCAGCAGTTACGCGGGACAGGGTGAGACCCAGTACTTC
J: TRBJ2-1; V: TRBV5-1; size: -; D: TRBD2; CDR3: CASSLDAGDEQFF; DNA: TGCGCCAGCAGCTTGGATGCGGGAGATGAGCAGTTCTTC
J: TRBJ2-3; V: TRBV11-2; size: -; D: -; CDR3: CASSLDIPAGGADTQYF; DNA: TGTGCCAGCAGCTTAGATATCCCCGCGGGCGGGGCAGATACGCAGTATTTT
J: TRBJ2-7; V: TRBV6-2/TRBV6-3; size: -; D: -; CDR3: CASRYSTQAYEQYF; DNA: TGTGCCAGCAGGTACTCCACCCAAGCCTACGAGCAGTACTTC
J: TRBJ2-3; V: TRBV29-1; size: few; D: -; CDR3: CSVETSGPTQYF; DNA: TGCAGCGTTGAAACCAGTGGGCCCACGCAGTATTTT
J: TRBJ1-1; V: TRBV2; size: once; D: -; CDR3: CASSELEGHTEAFF; DNA: TGTGCCAGCAGTGAATTGGAGGGGCACACTGAAGCTTTCTTT
J: TRBJ2-1; V: TRBV7-2; size: -; D: -; CDR3: CASSSFLEEQFF; DNA: TGTGCCAGCAGCTCGTTTCTAGAGGAGCAGTTCTTC
J: TRBJ1-2; V: TRBV4-2; size: -; D: -; CDR3: CASSQDSDGYTF; DNA: TGTGCCAGCAGCCAAGATTCAGATGGCTACACCTTC
J: TRBJ2-2; V: TRBV19; size: -; D: TRBD2; CDR3: CASTTSKNTGELFF; DNA: TGTGCCAGTACGACTAGCAAGAACACCGGGGAGCTGTTTTTT